This TCR beta chain was sequenced in a study of siplizumab effects on memory and regulatory T cells. Study findings and constraints: Tracing alloreactive clones into unstimulated subsets worked for only a minor fraction of them. Tregs proliferating in siplizumab cultures lacked confirmation of their suppressive function. Memory T cells appeared less diverse than naive cells, which seemed to contribute substantially to alloresponse.

Sequencing was performed with immunoSEQ multiplex PCR; in TCRdb, only in-frame clones are kept and a portion is missing. Of some 100,000 clones listed, around 95% were seen once; the top ten hold roughly 0.033%. This CDR3 is 15 amino acids long. Germline loops: CDR1 MGHRA, CDR2 YSYEKL. Trimming took 5 bases from V and 1 from J, leaving 11 bases between them. In the case of this clone: No antigen is known for it.

Using a few donor pairs, the authors sequenced unstimulated naive, memory, effector memory and TEMRA subsets. Material: naive CD4+ T cells sorted from blood. The V call is TRBV4-1, the J call TRBJ2-2, with TRBD1 as a possible D gene (6 bases). This clonotype originated in a human donor in good health. Written as DNA, the CDR3 is TGCGCCAGCAGCGAGGGACACTTGAACACCGGGGAGCTGTTTTTT. Its translation is CASSEGHLNTGELFF.